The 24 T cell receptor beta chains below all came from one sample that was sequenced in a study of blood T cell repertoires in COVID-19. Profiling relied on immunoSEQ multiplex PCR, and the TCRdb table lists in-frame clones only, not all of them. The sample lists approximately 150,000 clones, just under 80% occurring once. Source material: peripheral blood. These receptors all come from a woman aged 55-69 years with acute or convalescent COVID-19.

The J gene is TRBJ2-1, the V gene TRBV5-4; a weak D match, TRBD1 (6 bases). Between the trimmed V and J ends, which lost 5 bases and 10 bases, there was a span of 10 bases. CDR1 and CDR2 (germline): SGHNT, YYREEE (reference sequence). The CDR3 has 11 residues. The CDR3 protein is CASSSGTEQFF. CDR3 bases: TGTGCCAGCAGTTCCGGGACAGAGCAGTTCTTC.

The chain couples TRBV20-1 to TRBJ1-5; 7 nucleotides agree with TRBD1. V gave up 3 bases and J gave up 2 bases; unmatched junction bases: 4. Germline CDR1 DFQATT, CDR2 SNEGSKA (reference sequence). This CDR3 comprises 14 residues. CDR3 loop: CSASGDRGNQPQHF. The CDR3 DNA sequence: TGCAGTGCTAGTGGCGACAGGGGCAATCAGCCCCAGCATTTT.

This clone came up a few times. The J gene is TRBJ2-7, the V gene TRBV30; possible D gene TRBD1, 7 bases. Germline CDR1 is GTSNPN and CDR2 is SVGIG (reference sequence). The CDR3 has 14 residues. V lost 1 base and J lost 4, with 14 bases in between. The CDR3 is CAWSAGGILYEQYF. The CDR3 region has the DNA TGTGCCTGGAGTGCAGGGGGGATACTATACGAGCAGTACTTC.

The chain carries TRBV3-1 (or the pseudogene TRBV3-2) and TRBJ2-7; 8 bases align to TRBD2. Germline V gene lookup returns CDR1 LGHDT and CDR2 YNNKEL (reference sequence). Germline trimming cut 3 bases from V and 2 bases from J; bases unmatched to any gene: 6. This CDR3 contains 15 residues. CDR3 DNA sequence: TGTGCCAGCAGCCAGCCCGGACTAGCTACCTACGAGCAGTACTTC. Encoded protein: CASSQPGLATYEQYF.

The CDR3 DNA is TGCGCCAGCAGCTCCATGCTAGCGGGGCCGAATGAGCAGTTCTTC. The encoded protein is CASSSMLAGPNEQFF. The chain is built from TRBV5-1 and TRBJ2-1, with TRBD2 matching over 9 bases. V dropped 3 bases and J dropped 7; count of bases not matched to a gene: 8. The CDR3 runs to 15 residues. Germline lookup yields CDR1 SGHRS and CDR2 YFSETQ.

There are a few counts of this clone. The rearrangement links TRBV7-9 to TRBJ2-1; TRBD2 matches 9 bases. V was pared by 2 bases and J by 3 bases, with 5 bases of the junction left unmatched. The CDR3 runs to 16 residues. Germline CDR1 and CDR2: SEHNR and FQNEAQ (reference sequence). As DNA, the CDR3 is TGTGCCAGCAGCTTACTTCGCGGGAGGGACTACAATGAGCAGTTCTTC. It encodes CASSLLRGRDYNEQFF. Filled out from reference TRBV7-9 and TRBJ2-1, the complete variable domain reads DTGVSQNPRHKITKRGQNVTFRCDPISEHNRLYWYRQTLGQGPEFLTYFQNEAQLEKSRLLSDRFSAERPKGSFSTLEIQRTEQGDSAMYLCASSLLRGRDYNEQFFGPGTRLTVL.

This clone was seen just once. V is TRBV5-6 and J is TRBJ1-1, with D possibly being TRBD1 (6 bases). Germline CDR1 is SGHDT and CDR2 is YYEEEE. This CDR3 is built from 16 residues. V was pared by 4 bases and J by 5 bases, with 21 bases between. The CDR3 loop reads CASSPRMGAGRTEAFF. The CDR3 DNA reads TGTGCCAGCAGCCCACGCATGGGGGCCGGGAGGACTGAAGCTTTCTTT. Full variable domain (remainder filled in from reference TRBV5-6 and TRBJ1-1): DAGVTQSPTHLIKTRGQQVTLRCSPKSGHDTVSWYQQALGQGPQFIFQYYEEEERQRGNFPDRFSGHQFPNYSSELNVNALLLGDSALYLCASSPRMGAGRTEAFFGQGTRLTVV.

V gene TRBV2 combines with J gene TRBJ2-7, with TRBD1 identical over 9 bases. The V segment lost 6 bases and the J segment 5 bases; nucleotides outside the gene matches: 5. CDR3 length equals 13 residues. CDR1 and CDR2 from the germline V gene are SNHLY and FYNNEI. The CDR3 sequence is CASSRDRANEQYF. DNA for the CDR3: TGTGCCAGCAGCAGGGACAGGGCAAACGAGCAGTACTTC.

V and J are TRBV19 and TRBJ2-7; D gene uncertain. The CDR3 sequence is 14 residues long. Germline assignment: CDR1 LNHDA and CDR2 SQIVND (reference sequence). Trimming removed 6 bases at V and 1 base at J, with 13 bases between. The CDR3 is CASSLESGSYEQYF. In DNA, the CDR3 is TGTGCCAGTAGCCTGGAGTCTGGGTCCTACGAGCAGTACTTC. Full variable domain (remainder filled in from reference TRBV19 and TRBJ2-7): DGGITQSPKYLFRKEGQNVTLSCEQNLNHDAMYWYRQDPGQGLRLIYYSQIVNDFQKGDIAEGYSVSREKKESFPLTVTSAQKNPTAFYLCASSLESGSYEQYFGPGTRLTVT.

The CDR3 DNA sequence: TGTGCCAGCAGTTTATTTCGGACTTCAGGCACTGAAGCTTTCTTT. Translated, it gives CASSLFRTSGTEAFF. The V and J genes are TRBV27 and TRBJ1-1; D is uncertain. Trimming removed 1 base from V and 4 bases from J, with 13 bases in between. This CDR3 is built from 15 residues. Germline CDR1 reads MNHEY; CDR2 reads SMNVEV (reference sequence).

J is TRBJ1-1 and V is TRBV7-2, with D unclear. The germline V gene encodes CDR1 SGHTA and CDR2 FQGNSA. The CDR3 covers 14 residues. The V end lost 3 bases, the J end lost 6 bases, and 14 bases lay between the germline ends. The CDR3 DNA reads TGTGCCAGCAGCTTTGACGGGAGGGCCTCTGAAGCTTTCTTT. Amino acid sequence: CASSFDGRASEAFF.

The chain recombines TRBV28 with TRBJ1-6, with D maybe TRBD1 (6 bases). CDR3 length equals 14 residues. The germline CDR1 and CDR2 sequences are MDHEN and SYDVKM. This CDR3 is CAHQGSGGNSPLHF. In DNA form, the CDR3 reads TGTGCGCATCAGGGGAGTGGGGGTAATTCACCCCTCCACTTT.

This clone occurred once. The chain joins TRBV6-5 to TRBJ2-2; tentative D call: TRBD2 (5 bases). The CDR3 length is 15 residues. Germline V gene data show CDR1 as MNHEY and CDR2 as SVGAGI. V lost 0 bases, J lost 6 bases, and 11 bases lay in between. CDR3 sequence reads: CASSYSRTSAGELFF. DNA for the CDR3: TGTGCCAGCAGTTACTCCCGGACTTCGGCCGGGGAGCTGTTTTTT.

In nucleotides, the CDR3 is TGCGCCAGCAGTGATAGAGGACTAGCGGCTTTAATTGTCGGGACCGGGGAGCTGTTTTTT. This sequence encodes CASSDRGLAALIVGTGELFF. The genes are TRBV10-2 and TRBJ2-2; 10 positions match TRBD2. CDR1 is WSHSY, CDR2 SAAADI, per germline. The V gene end was trimmed by 3 bases and the J gene end by 5 bases; junction bases not matched to a gene: 18. The CDR3 sequence is 20 residues long.

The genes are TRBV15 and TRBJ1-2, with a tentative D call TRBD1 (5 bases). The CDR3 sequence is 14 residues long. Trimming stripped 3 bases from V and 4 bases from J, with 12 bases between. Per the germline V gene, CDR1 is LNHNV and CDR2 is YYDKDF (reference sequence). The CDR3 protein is CATSRGSQGYGYTF. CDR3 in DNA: TGTGCCACCAGCAGGGGATCGCAGGGCTATGGCTACACCTTC.

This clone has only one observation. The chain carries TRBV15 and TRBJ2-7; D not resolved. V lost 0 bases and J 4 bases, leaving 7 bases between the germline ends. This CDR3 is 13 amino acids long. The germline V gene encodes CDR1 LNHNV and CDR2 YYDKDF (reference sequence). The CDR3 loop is CATSRDMAYEQYF. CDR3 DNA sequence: TGTGCCACCAGCAGAGATATGGCTTACGAGCAGTACTTC.

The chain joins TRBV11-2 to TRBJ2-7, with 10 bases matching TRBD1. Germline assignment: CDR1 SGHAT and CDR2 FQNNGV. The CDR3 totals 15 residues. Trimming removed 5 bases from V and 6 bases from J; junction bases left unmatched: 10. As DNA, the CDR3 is TGTGCCAGCAGCCCAAGGACAGGGGGGATAGTCGAGCAGTACTTC. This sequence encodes CASSPRTGGIVEQYF.

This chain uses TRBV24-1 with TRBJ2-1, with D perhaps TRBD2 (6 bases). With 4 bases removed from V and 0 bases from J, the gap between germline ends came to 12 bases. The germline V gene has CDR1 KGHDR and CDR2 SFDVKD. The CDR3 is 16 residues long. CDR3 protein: CATSDPGLNSYNEQFF. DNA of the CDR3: TGTGCCACCAGTGACCCGGGACTTAACTCCTACAATGAGCAGTTCTTC.

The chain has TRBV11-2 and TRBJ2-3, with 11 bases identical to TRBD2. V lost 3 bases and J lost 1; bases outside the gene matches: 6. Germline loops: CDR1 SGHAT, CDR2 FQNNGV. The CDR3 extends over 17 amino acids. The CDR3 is CASSFPIAGGRTDTQYF. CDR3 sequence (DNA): TGTGCCAGCAGCTTCCCTATAGCGGGAGGGCGCACAGATACGCAGTATTTT.

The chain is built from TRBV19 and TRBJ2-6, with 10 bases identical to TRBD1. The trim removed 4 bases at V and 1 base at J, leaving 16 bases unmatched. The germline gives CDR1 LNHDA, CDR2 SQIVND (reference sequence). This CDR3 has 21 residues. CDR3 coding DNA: TGTGCCAGTAGTACCACCTATACTGGTGGGACAGGGGTATCTGGGGCCAACGTCCTGACTTTC. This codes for CASSTTYTGGTGVSGANVLTF.

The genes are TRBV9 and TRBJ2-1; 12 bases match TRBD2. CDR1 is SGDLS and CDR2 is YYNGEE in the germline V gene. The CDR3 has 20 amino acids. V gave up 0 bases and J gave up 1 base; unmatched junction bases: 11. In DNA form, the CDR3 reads TGTGCCAGCAGCGTAGCTCCGCTAGCGGGAGGGTATTTATCCTACAATGAGCAGTTCTTC. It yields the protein CASSVAPLAGGYLSYNEQFF.

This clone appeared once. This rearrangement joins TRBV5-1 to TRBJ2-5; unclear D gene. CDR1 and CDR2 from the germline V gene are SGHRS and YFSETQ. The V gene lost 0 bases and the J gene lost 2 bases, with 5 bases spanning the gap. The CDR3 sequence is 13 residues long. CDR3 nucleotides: TGCGCCAGCAGCTTGGCGAGGCAAGAGACCCAGTACTTC. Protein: CASSLARQETQYF.

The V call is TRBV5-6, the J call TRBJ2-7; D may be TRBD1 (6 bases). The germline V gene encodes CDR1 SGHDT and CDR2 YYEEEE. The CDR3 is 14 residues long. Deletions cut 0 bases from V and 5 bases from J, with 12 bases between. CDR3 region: CASSLGQARNEQYF. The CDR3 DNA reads TGTGCCAGCAGCTTGGGACAGGCGAGAAACGAGCAGTACTTC.

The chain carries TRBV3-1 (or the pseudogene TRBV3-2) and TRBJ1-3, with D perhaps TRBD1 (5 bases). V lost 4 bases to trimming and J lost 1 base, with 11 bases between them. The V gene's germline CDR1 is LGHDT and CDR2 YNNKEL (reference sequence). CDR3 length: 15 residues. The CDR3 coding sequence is TGTGCCAGCAGCCCCCCAGGGATATCTGGAAACACCATATATTTT. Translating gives CASSPPGISGNTIYF.